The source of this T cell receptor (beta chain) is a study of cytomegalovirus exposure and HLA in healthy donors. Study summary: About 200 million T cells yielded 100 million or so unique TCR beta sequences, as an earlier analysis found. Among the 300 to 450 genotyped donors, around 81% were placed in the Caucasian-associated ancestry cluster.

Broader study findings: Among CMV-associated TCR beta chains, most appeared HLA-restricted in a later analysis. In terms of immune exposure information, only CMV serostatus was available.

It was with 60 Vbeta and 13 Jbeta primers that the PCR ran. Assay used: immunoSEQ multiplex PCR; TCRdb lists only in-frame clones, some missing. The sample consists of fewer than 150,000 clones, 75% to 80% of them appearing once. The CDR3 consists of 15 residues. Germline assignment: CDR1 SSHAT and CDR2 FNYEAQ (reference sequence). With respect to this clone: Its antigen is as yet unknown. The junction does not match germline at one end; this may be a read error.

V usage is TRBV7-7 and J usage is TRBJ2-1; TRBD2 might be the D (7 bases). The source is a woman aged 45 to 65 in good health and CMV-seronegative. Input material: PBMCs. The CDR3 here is CASSLVDGGGHEQFF. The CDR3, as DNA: TGTGCTAGCAGCTTAGTCGATGGGGGGGGCCATGAGCAGTTCTTC.